These 7 T cell receptor beta chains originate from one sample sequenced in a study of control samples from healthy donors and cancer patients. Only in-frame clones appear in the TCRdb table, and some are missing; sequencing was by immunoSEQ multiplex PCR. Seen here are tens of thousands of clones, around 90% observed once, and the top ten hold more than 12%. The source material was PBMCs. Source of these receptors: a man aged 60-69 years with head and neck cancer.

The CDR3, as DNA: TGTGCTGACGTCAGGGGTTTTGCAACTAATGAAAAACTGTTTTTT. Translated, it gives CADVRGFATNEKLFF. The genes are TRBV30 and TRBJ1-4; D is perhaps TRBD1 (6 bases). This CDR3 region has 15 residues. Per germline, CDR1 GTSNPN and CDR2 SVGIG (reference sequence).

The chain employs TRBV23-1 and TRBJ2-1; 7 bases map to TRBD1. TRBV23-1 is recorded as an ORF, its role being uncertain. This CDR3 comprises 19 residues. The V and J ends lost 2 bases and 5 bases, in that order; junction bases with no gene match: 18. As DNA, the CDR3 is TGCGCCAGCAGTCAAACCCAGCCCTTCCCCGGGACAGCCGACAATGAGCAGTTCTTC. Its protein is CASSQTQPFPGTADNEQFF.

In regard to this clone: Other DNA sequences in the same sample also yield this CDR3. This sequence joins TRBV7-2 and TRBJ2-3; 10 bases map to TRBD2. This CDR3 is 14 amino acids long. Germline V lookup: CDR1 SGHTA, CDR2 FQGNSA. J lost 3 bases, V lost 5 bases, and 2 bases had no gene match. Here the CDR3 DNA reads TGTGCCAGCAGCCTGGGACTAGCGACAGATACGCAGTATTTT. Residues: CASSLGLATDTQYF.

This sequence joins TRBV6-5 and TRBJ2-3; TRBD2 matches at 8 bases. The V gene's germline CDR1 is MNHEY and CDR2 SVGAGI. This CDR3 spans 16 amino acids. V shed 2 bases, J shed 6 bases, and the junction held 10 bases outside the gene matches. The CDR3 here is CASSYGLADPGDTQYF. The CDR3 bases are TGTGCCAGCAGTTACGGACTAGCCGACCCTGGGGATACGCAGTATTTT.

The chain combines TRBV5-1 with TRBJ2-5; D call uncertain. CDR1 and CDR2 from the germline V gene are SGHRS and YFSETQ. The CDR3 extends over 15 amino acids. V was cut by 0 bases and J by 0 bases, with 9 bases left in between. CDR3 in amino acids: CASSLEGRYQETQYF. CDR3 nucleotide sequence: TGCGCCAGCAGCTTGGAGGGCCGCTACCAAGAGACCCAGTACTTC.

V and J are TRBV7-8 and TRBJ1-2; 9 bases align to TRBD1. V shed 5 bases and J 2 bases; nucleotides not matched to a gene: 15. CDR1 is SGHVS, CDR2 FQNEAQ, per germline. This CDR3 is 18 amino acids long. The CDR3 sequence: CASSPFGQGRGANYGYTF. The CDR3 coding sequence is TGTGCCAGCAGCCCCTTCGGACAGGGGAGAGGGGCGAACTATGGCTACACCTTC.

V usage is TRBV15 and J usage is TRBJ1-3; D is uncertain. Trimming shortened V by 0 bases and J by 0 bases, and 9 bases separated the two germline ends. The CDR3 length is 16 residues. Germline-derived CDR1 and CDR2 are LNHNV and YYDKDF (reference sequence). The CDR3 DNA sequence: TGTGCCACCAGCAGAGATCGGAGGGTCTCTGGAAACACCATATATTTT. The encoded protein is CATSRDRRVSGNTIYF.